This T cell receptor (beta chain) was recovered during a study of cytomegalovirus exposure and HLA in healthy donors (TCRdb year 2017). Broadly, across the study: An earlier analysis of 587 of the donors reported approximately 260 Gb of sequence data and around 100 million unique TCR beta sequences obtained from around 190 million T cells. The number of typed donors differed by locus: roughly 629-640 for A, B, C, DRB1 and DQB1; some 500 for DQA1; 606 for DPA1; and 400 to 480 for DPB1. The study aimed to test whether cataloging public T cell receptors could reveal signatures of past pathogen exposure. Rather than using new phenotypic data, the later analysis identified candidate immune exposures from TCR beta sequences and from how often those sequences occurred across donors. Of the roughly 400 genotyped donors, 81% were placed in the genetic ancestry cluster associated with self-reported Caucasian donors. The study combined high-throughput TCR immunosequencing, statistical association of individual TCRs with disease status, and machine learning to predict cytomegalovirus infection status. In a later genetic analysis, genome-wide SNP genotypes for about 55% of the roughly 700 donors were used, and that subset was treated as a discovery cohort. Every discovery cohort repertoire had been produced on one sequencing platform. A later analysis re-examined previously published TCR beta repertoires from about 670 donors and added high-resolution HLA genotyping to investigate patterns of TCR occurrence. The T cell repertoires of several hundred subjects were profiled by immunosequencing and related to cytomegalovirus serostatus. An early release covering about 600 HLA-typed donors comprised 250 to 350 gigabases of sequencing data and around 86 million unique TCR sequences. About five DR-DQ haplotypes were treated as single units for association and clustering because of strong linkage in the cohort. An earlier analysis of around 540 of the donors applied high-throughput TCR beta sequencing to assess whether each TCR beta V gene segment acted as functional or pseudogenic. Donor age, sex, ethnicity and CMV serostatus were compiled together with the repertoire data. Among under 450 genotyped donors of the cohort, an average of approximately 240,000 unique TCR beta nucleotide sequences were sequenced per donor, about a sixth of them non-productive. A separate validation cohort of about 110 different subjects was used in addition to the roughly 700-subject first cohort. HLA typing included class I and class II loci at four-digit resolution. The paper as a whole reports these results and caveats: According to a later genetic analysis, donors in an Asian-associated ancestry cluster had fewer N-insertions in productive TCRs than the approximately 710-donor mean. Roughly uniform sequencing depth across donors was assumed in presence/absence analyses, although this assumption may not hold. Cytomegalovirus status was reported to be diagnosed by the classifier with high specificity and sensitivity in both the original and validation cohorts. HLA typing was unavailable for some donors at each locus, so association tests used only the typed subset. According to a later analysis, parvovirus B19, influenza, CMV and Epstein-Barr virus appeared linked to several top co-occurrence clusters. Seventeen rarely observed V segments, including chromosome 9 orphons, were excluded from the earlier analysis of almost 600 of the donors because counts were too low. Strong co-occurrence of HLA alleles, especially DR and DQ, made assigning TCR associations to individual alleles difficult. In a later analysis, the rate of TCR association differed among HLA loci, with DRB1 alleles having the most associated TCRs and HLA-C alleles having the fewest. A further reported finding was that TCR beta sequences accurately predicted the HLA-A and HLA-B alleles for most subjects in the first cohort. Most CMV-associated TCR beta chains appeared to be HLA-restricted in a later analysis, and the HLA associations seemed to be driven largely by CMV exposure. Most TCR sequences were seen in very few donors, while some public TCRs were found in many individuals. It was suggested by the authors that the approach could potentially be generalized to other disease states and immunological phenotypes. Three of the identified cytomegalovirus-associated TCR beta chains were confirmed in vitro to be specific for cytomegalovirus antigens. Broadly in line with IMGT annotations, most TCR beta V segments showed up in productive rearrangements about 87% or about 30% of the time in an earlier analysis of some 590 of the donors. A group of highly shared sequence variants was considered likely to be a technical artifact of the sequencing pipeline. The study listed 150 to 200 TCR beta chains as associated with cytomegalovirus. The cohort was sequenced for TCR beta chains only, and without alpha or paired-chain data the features that could be detected were limited. CMV serostatus was the only immune exposure information available for the cohort. In a later analysis, HLA-associated TCR beta chains were found to be more clonally expanded and to have lower generation probabilities than equally common non-associated chains. Some IMGT-functional V segments, including TRBV6-2 and TRBV6-3, could not be distinguished by the 87-base-pair reads and were therefore excluded. Linkage disequilibrium might explain the correlated functional status among segregating V segments, but an unknown experimental factor could not be excluded. In a later analysis, 15,000 to 20,000 TCR beta sequences were associated with specific HLA alleles at a false discovery rate of 0.05. An association between a missense DCLRE1C variant and V-gene and J-gene trimming of TCR beta chains was found in a later genetic analysis and replicated in an independent cohort.

The germline V gene (reference sequence) supplies CDR1 MNHNY and CDR2 SVGAGI. The junction carries 8 bases between V and J, which are trimmed by 4 bases and 5 bases respectively. Reading from cysteine to phenylalanine, the CDR3 counts 12 amino acids. The only DNA kept is the CDR3, 36 bases in frame from the first base. The cohort consisted of some 730 healthy bone marrow donors. Cohort members were all nominally healthy when sampled, although unrecorded immune exposures were likely present. The donor tested CMV seropositive, placing the donor among the roughly 300 seropositive members of the cohort. A peripheral blood sample was collected from each donor, and TCR beta sequencing was performed on peripheral blood mononuclear cells. The Qiagen DNeasy Blood Extraction Kit was used to extract genomic DNA from the blood cell samples. Library construction relied on the immunoSEQ multiplex PCR assay. The multiplex PCR relied on a mix of 60 forward primers for TCR Vbeta segments and 13 reverse primers for TCR Jbeta segments. Amplification of the CDR3 region of rearranged TCR beta genes was performed with a multiplex PCR assay on genomic DNA. The amplified TCR beta libraries were sequenced on the Illumina HiSeq System as 87-base-pair reads. Per the original workflow: In a later analysis, some 80 million unique TCR beta chains were counted across the 500 to 850 repertoires, and roughly 11 million of these chains were shared by at least two donors. A nearest-neighbor algorithm error-corrected the raw reads and collapsed the reads into unique sequences, merging closely related sequences to remove PCR and sequencing errors. V, D and J gene segments were assigned by aligning CDR3 sequences to IMGT reference sequences. For a sequence to be retained, a match of at least six nucleotides to both a V gene segment and a J gene segment was required. Rearrangements were called productive when the CDR3 lacked stop codons and stayed in frame with V and J; all others were non-productive. CDR3 was defined by IMGT convention, running from the second conserved V-encoded cysteine to the conserved J-encoded phenylalanine. Sequences without an unambiguous match to a single V gene segment were excluded from the earlier analysis of almost 600 of the donors. In an earlier analysis of some 590 of the donors, a V segment was called functional when productive rearrangements were above 56.7%, and segregating when the standard deviation between donors exceeded 5%. A statistical classification framework was developed to diagnose cytomegalovirus status using the catalog of TCR beta chain sequences. A later analysis assigned V and J genes by comparing TCR nucleotide sequences with IMGT/GENE-DB human TR gene sequences. A later analysis assigned CDR3 sequences and most-parsimonious VDJ recombination scenarios with the TCRdist pipeline. In a later analysis, each TCR beta chain was defined by its CDR3 amino acid sequence together with its V-gene family, and reads lacking a unique V-gene family were excluded. In a later analysis, a few hundred highly shared, low-generation-probability nucleotide sequences were removed to address suspected cross-contamination and a sequencing artifact. A later analysis calculated a clonal expansion index for each public chain from normalized within-repertoire ranks of inferred template counts. Generation probabilities in a later analysis came from a VDJ recombination model fitted to out-of-frame rearrangements, and those results were checked against IGoR. In a later analysis, hypergeometric tests were used to score TCR-TCR, TCR-HLA and TCR-CMV co-occurrence, with a repertoire-size bias correction applied to TCR pairs. A later analysis estimated false discovery rates by permuting HLA or CMV assignments 20 times. A later analysis grouped co-occurring TCRs with DBSCAN, adding TCRdist sequence similarity when clustering within HLA-allele-positive subsets. Co-occurrence clustering excluded repertoires with fewer than 30,000 or more than 120,000 public chains, plus five with anomalous nucleotide sharing. The immuneACCESS repertoire file appears here via TCRdb, limited to in-frame rearrangements. These files lack a portion of the clones; in checked studies, under half of the deficit traces to unresolved V genes, and the cause of the others is not known. D and trimming were read from the DNA, whereas the V and J calls and clone size are those reported in that table. The sample data list more than 150,000 clones, and around 83% of these were observed just once. Approximately 1.2% of the sample is taken by the ten largest.

On this clone itself: Its antigen has not been determined. It has no much larger one-base neighbor in the sample; base qualities were not kept.

The receptor chain draws on TRBV6-6 and TRBJ2-5; a confident D gene designation cannot be given. The receptor comes from a girl aged 2 to 9 in good health and CMV-seropositive. Sequencing was done on a sample of PBMCs. The CDR3 is CASSSHIETQYF. The nucleotides read TGTGCCAGCAGTTCCCACATCGAGACCCAGTACTTC.